The clone carrying this T cell receptor (beta chain) was seen only a few times. What it recognizes is unknown. This specimen belongs to a study of blood T cells in healthy people across ages. Overall study: About one barcoded beta molecule per two T cells was captured by template switching. Study-level results: Strong correlation existed between TCR beta diversity and naive T cell percentage.

Germline V gene lookup returns CDR1 SGHTA and CDR2 FQGNSA. The CDR3 loop spans 13 amino acids. V shed 5 bases and J shed 8 bases, with 13 bases lying between them. Together with a sample-barcoded 5' primer, a J-beta primer mix was included in a second PCR lasting about 7 to 12 cycles. MiXCR was run by TCRdb on the 5' RACE reads, yielding one entry per CDR3 protein. In the table there are about 1.7 million distinct CDR3 sequences, roughly 28% of which are singletons. Sequencing was performed on blood. The receptor was isolated from a woman in her twenties or thirties in good health. The genes are TRBV7-2 and TRBJ2-1, with TRBD1 as a possible D gene (5 bases). CDR3 amino acids: CASSPVSGYEQFF. CDR3 nucleotide sequence: TGTGCCAGCAGCCCAGTTTCAGGGTATGAGCAGTTCTTC.